This T cell receptor (beta chain) derives from a study of T cell repertoires in cytomegalovirus infection. In the study overall: Public signatures in TCR beta pointed to CMV infection and matching HLA type. Findings and limits, study-wide: CMV carriers having the relevant HLA were flagged by cumulative public TCR beta family frequency.

Using its own MiXCR run on the reads, TCRdb lists one record per CDR3 protein. The table has approximately 500,000 distinct CDR3 sequences, approximately 15% seen once. On this clonotype: What it binds is not known. The junction shows a germline mismatch at one end, possibly a read error.

The sequencing sample was made of CD8+ T cells from PBMCs. The clonotype comes from a human donor in good health (CMV status not recorded). Some clones in this sample may be carry-over from other donors' samples.

CDR3 DNA sequence: TGTGCCAGCAGTCCACACCGGGACGCAGCCTACGAGCAGTGCTTC. Its translation: CASSPHRDAAYEQCF. The rearrangement links TRBV27 to TRBJ2-7; D possibly matches TRBD1 or TRBD2 (5 bases each). Germline V lookup: CDR1 MNHEY, CDR2 SMNVEV (reference sequence). The CDR3 covers 15 residues.